One and the same sample provided the 17 T cell receptor beta chains below, sequenced in a study of identical twins. TCRdb independently ran MiXCR on the 5' RACE reads; one entry per CDR3 protein. Here the sample spans about 890,000 distinct CDR3 sequences, over 9% being singletons. This same sample was also taken into another study, of yellow fever vaccine responses in identical twins.

Sequencing was carried out using PBMCs. These receptor sequences come from a woman aged 18-30 years in good health.

In its sample, this clonotype was seen a few times. The chain uses TRBV3-1 and TRBJ1-5; D is unresolved. Deletions cut 5 bases from V and 1 base from J, with 12 bases between. CDR1 and CDR2 from the germline V gene are LGHDT and YNNKEL (reference sequence). The CDR3 runs to 15 residues. CDR3 residues: CASSENLGSNQPQHF. CDR3 in DNA: TGTGCCAGCAGCGAAAACTTAGGGAGCAATCAGCCCCAGCATTTT.

This clonotype appeared a few times. The chain recombines TRBV2 with TRBJ2-1, with D unclear. In germline, CDR1 is SNHLY, CDR2 FYNNEI. The V end was cut by 2 bases, the J end by 0 bases, with 8 bases between. The CDR3 has 15 amino acids. The CDR3 DNA sequence: TGTGCCAGCAGTGAACTGGAAAGCTCCTACAATGAGCAGTTCTTC. Translating gives CASSELESSYNEQFF.

On this clonotype: A much larger clone lies a single base off, so this may be a read error. The DNA of the CDR3 is TGTGCCAGCAGTTTGGGTCAGGAGGTTGGGGATGAGCAGTTCTTC. It translates to CASSLGQEVGDEQFF. The rearrangement uses TRBV12-3 or TRBV12-4 and TRBJ2-1; weak D call: TRBD2 (5 bases). This CDR3 comprises 15 residues. V was trimmed by 3 bases and J by 8 bases, leaving 17 bases between them.

Only a few counts were recorded for this clonotype. The V gene is TRBV11-2, the J gene TRBJ2-7, with D unresolved. V dropped 5 bases and J dropped 1 base, with 9 bases sitting between them. The CDR3 consists of 13 residues. The V gene's germline CDR1 is SGHAT and CDR2 FQNNGV. CDR3 sequence: CASSPVGSYEQYF. In DNA form, the CDR3 reads TGTGCCAGCAGCCCGGTTGGATCCTACGAGCAGTACTTC.

This clonotype came up a few times. V is TRBV19 and J is TRBJ1-1; D is possibly TRBD1 (6 bases). This CDR3 has 15 residues. Trimming shortened V by 5 bases and J by 4 bases, and 17 bases separated the two germline ends. Germline loops: CDR1 LNHDA, CDR2 SQIVND (reference sequence). The DNA for the CDR3 is TGTGCCAGTAGTGTTCCAAACAGGGAGGGCACTGAAGCTTTCTTT. Protein product: CASSVPNREGTEAFF.

The chain employs TRBV5-1 and TRBJ1-2; D perhaps matches TRBD1 (6 bases). Germline values: CDR1 SGHRS, CDR2 YFSETQ. This CDR3 is built from 15 residues. The germline V and J ends were trimmed by 3 bases and 7 bases, with 19 bases remaining between them. The CDR3 spells CASSSETGLGVGYTF. DNA for the CDR3: TGCGCCAGCAGCTCCGAGACAGGTCTGGGGGTTGGCTACACCTTC.

The chain employs TRBV28 and TRBJ2-2, with D maybe TRBD1 (6 bases). CDR3 length: 15 amino acids. Trimming stripped 6 bases from V and 5 bases from J, with 16 bases between. Germline V lookup: CDR1 MDHEN, CDR2 SYDVKM. CDR3 in DNA: TGTGCCAGCAGGCCCAACAGGGTTGGGACCGGGGAGCTGTTTTTT. It codes for CASRPNRVGTGELFF.

This clonotype has a handful of counts. This chain links TRBV7-9 with TRBJ1-6; 7 nucleotides agree with TRBD1. CDR3 size: 17 residues. From germline, CDR1 is SEHNR and CDR2 FQNEAQ (reference sequence). Trimming took 0 bases from V and 6 from J; bases not matched to a gene: 8. CDR3: CASSLAPRGMPNSPLHF. The DNA of the CDR3 is TGTGCCAGCAGCTTAGCCCCCAGGGGGATGCCTAATTCACCCCTCCACTTT.

There are a few counts of this clonotype. This chain connects TRBV29-1 to TRBJ1-2, with 10 nucleotides matching TRBD1. V dropped 6 bases and J dropped 4; count of bases not matched to a gene: 5. The CDR3 length is 13 residues. Per the germline V gene, CDR1 is SQVTM and CDR2 is ANQGSEA. In DNA form, the CDR3 reads TGCAGCGTGGAAAGGACAGGGGGCTATGGCTACACCTTC. It codes for CSVERTGGYGYTF.

In this sample, this clonotype turned up many times. The chain is built from TRBV5-1 and TRBJ1-1; D gene ambiguous. V dropped 4 bases and J dropped 4 bases, with 11 bases sitting between them. Looked up from germline, CDR1 is SGHRS and CDR2 is YFSETQ. The CDR3 contains 13 residues. CDR3 loop: CASSLRSVTEAFF. CDR3 coding DNA: TGCGCCAGCAGCCTCCGGTCGGTCACTGAAGCTTTCTTT.

There are many counts of this clonotype. The chain joins TRBV12-3 or TRBV12-4 to TRBJ2-5; D is uncertain. Deletions cut 6 bases from V and 1 base from J, with 12 bases between. The CDR3 has 14 residues. DNA of the CDR3: TGTGCCAGCAGCAGATACACATCCCAAGAGACCCAGTACTTC. This sequence encodes CASSRYTSQETQYF.

This clonotype was detected ten times or more. The chain is built from TRBV3-1 and TRBJ1-2; D gene ambiguous. The ends were cut back, 3 bases at V and 0 bases at J, with 11 bases in the middle. Germline lookup yields CDR1 LGHDT and CDR2 YNNKEL (reference sequence). The CDR3 length is 15 residues. DNA for the CDR3: TGTGCCAGCAGCCACGGGCAGCAAGCTAACTATGGCTACACCTTC. It is translated as CASSHGQQANYGYTF.

Only a few counts were recorded for this clonotype. One junction end disagrees with the germline gene, perhaps due to a read error. The CDR3 here is CASRLGRGQWEQFF. The CDR3 region has the DNA TGCGCCAGCAGATTGGGACGGGGACAATGGGAGCAGTTCTTC. The rearrangement links TRBV5-1 to TRBJ2-1; D is perhaps TRBD1 (6 bases). Germline assignment: CDR1 SGHRS and CDR2 YFSETQ. This CDR3 spans 14 amino acids.

To note about this clonotype: Sequence at one end of the junction differs from germline and may be a read error. The V and J genes are TRBV3-1 and TRBJ1-1, with no clear D. Germline V gives CDR1 LGHDT, CDR2 YNNKEL (reference sequence). This CDR3 has 15 residues. The CDR3 here is CTSSPSRFGSTEAFF. DNA for the CDR3: TGTACCAGCAGCCCTTCTCGGTTTGGGTCAACTGAAGCTTTCTTT.

This clonotype was seen only a few times. This rearrangement joins TRBV7-3 to TRBJ2-5; a weak D match, TRBD2 (5 bases). CDR3 length: 15 amino acids. Deletions cut 5 bases from V and 0 bases from J, with 13 bases between. Germline V gene data show CDR1 as SGHTA and CDR2 as FQGTGA. Written as DNA, the CDR3 is TGTGCCAGCAGCCCTTCGGCGGGCTACCAAGAGACCCAGTACTTC. Residues: CASSPSAGYQETQYF.

V is TRBV7-3 and J is TRBJ2-1, with D possibly TRBD1 on 5 matching bases. The CDR3 totals 15 residues. Between the trimmed V and J ends, which lost 5 bases and 1 base, there was a span of 12 bases. Per germline, CDR1 SGHTA and CDR2 FQGTGA. DNA for the CDR3: TGTGCCAGCAGCCCGTCTCAGGGTTCCTACAATGAGCAGTTCTTC. Encoded protein: CASSPSQGSYNEQFF. The whole variable domain, filled in from reference TRBV7-3 and TRBJ2-1, reads GAGVSQTPSNKVTEKGKYVELRCDPISGHTALYWYRQSLGQGPEFLIYFQGTGAADDSGLPNDRFFAVRPEGSVSTLKIQRTERGDSAVYLCASSPSQGSYNEQFFGPGTRLTVL.

This clonotype was counted a few times. J is TRBJ2-1 and V is TRBV5-1; no clear D. The V gene lost 0 bases and the J gene lost 0 bases, with 19 bases spanning the gap. Germline CDR1 is SGHRS and CDR2 is YFSETQ. CDR3 length equals 19 residues. The CDR3 DNA follows: TGCGCCAGCAGCTTGGCCGTGGGGTCTGTTTTAAGCTCCTACAATGAGCAGTTCTTC. This encodes CASSLAVGSVLSSYNEQFF.